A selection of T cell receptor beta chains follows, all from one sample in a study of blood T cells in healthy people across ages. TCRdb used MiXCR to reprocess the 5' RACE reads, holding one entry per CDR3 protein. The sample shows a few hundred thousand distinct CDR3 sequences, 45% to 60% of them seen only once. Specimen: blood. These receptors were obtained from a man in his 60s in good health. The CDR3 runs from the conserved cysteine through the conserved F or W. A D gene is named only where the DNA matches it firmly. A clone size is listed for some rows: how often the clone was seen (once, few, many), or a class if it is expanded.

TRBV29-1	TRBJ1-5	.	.	TGCAGCGTTGGGGCCGGCATAGACAGCAATCAGCCCCAGCATTTT	CSVGAGIDSNQPQHF
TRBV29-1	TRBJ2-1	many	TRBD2	TGCAGCGTAGCCGGGACTAGCTCCTACAATGAGCAGTTCTTC	CSVAGTSSYNEQFF
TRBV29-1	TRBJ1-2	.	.	TGCAGCGTGGGGGGCGGCGGCTACACCTTC	CSVGGGGYTF
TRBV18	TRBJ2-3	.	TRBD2	TGTGCCAGCTCATCACTAGCGGGCGACACAGATACGCAGTATTTT	CASSSLAGDTDTQYF
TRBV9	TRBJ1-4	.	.	TGTGCCAGCAGCGTTACGGGACACGCTAATGAAAAACTGTTTTTT	CASSVTGHANEKLFF
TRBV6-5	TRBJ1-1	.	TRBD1	TGTGCCAGTGTACAGGGGGCCGAAGCTTTCTTT	CASVQGAEAFF
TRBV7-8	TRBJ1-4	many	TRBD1	TGTGCCAGCAGCCTTAGGACAGGGGATGAAAAACTGTTTTTT	CASSLRTGDEKLFF
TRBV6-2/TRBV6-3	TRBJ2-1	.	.	TGTGCCAGCAGTTACGGTGGGATTCTCCGAAATGAGCAGTTCTTC	CASSYGGILRNEQFF
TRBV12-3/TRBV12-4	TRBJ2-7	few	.	TGTGCCAGTCGGGACCCCGGAGGGGACGAGCAGTACTTC	CASRDPGGDEQYF
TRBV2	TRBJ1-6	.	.	TGTGCCAGCCTTTACCGGACAGAAAATTCACCCCTCCACTTT	CASLYRTENSPLHF
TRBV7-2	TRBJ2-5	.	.	TGTGCCAGCAGCGCTAAGACAGGACAAGAGACCCAGTACTTC	CASSAKTGQETQYF
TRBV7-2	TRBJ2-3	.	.	TGTGCCAGCAGCCTCAGCGGTCGCACAGATACGCAGTATTTT	CASSLSGRTDTQYF
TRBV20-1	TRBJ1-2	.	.	TGCAGTGCATCCCAGACAGGCCTCTATGGCTACACCTTC	CSASQTGLYGYTF
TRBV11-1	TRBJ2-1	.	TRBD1	TGTGCCAGCAGCTCGGACAGGGGGCTATATGAGCAGTTCTTC	CASSSDRGLYEQFF
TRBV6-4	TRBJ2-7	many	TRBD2	TGTGCCAGCAGTGACCGAGGGCGGGGGTGCTCCTACGAGCAGTACTTC	CASSDRGRGCSYEQYF